This T cell receptor (beta chain) appears in the sequencing data of a study of breast tumors, draining lymph nodes, adjacent tissues. Overall study findings and caveats: Luminal-like breast cancer showed significantly higher tumor–nontumor repertoire similarity than basal-like. Tumor T cell lymph node origin was a supported hypothesis, not proven. Tumors had less TCR diversity than lymph nodes, more than nontumor tissue.

TCRdb used MiXCR to reprocess the multiplex PCR reads, holding one entry per CDR3 protein. The sample shows 20,000 to 25,000 distinct CDR3 sequences, around 33% of them seen only once. The V gene lost 3 bases and the J gene lost 8 bases, with 16 bases spanning the gap. This CDR3 region has 14 residues. Per germline, CDR1 MDHEN and CDR2 SYDVKM. This clonotype appeared many times. What it binds is unknown. The rearrangement joins TRBV28 to TRBJ1-2, with D possibly being TRBD1 (5 bases). Sequenced material: breast tumor tissue. The receptor comes from a female donor with breast cancer. Some clones in this sample may be carry-over from other donors' samples. The CDR3, as DNA: TGTGCCAGCAGTTTCGTGGGGGAATGGGGCGGCTACACCTTC. Amino acids: CASSFVGEWGGYTF.